The 16 T cell receptor beta chains below come from one sample, sequenced in a study of cytotoxic CD8 clonotypes in ibrutinib-treated CLL. Sequencing used immunoSEQ multiplex PCR; TCRdb keeps in-frame clones, though not all of them. This repertoire shows tens of thousands of clones, 65% to 75% found once; its top ten account for over 15%. This material consisted of PBMCs, taken at disease progression, from a patient treated with ibrutinib. These receptors were collected from a human donor with chronic lymphocytic leukemia.

This chain uses TRBV4-2 with TRBJ2-1; 10 bases fit TRBD2. CDR3 length: 17 amino acids. CDR1 is LGHNA and CDR2 is YNFKEQ in the germline V gene. Trimming cost V 0 bases and J 4 bases; bases outside gene matches: 6. CDR3 coding DNA: TGTGCCAGCAGCCAAGATATGCTAGCGGGGGCATACAATGAGCAGTTCTTC. This sequence encodes CASSQDMLAGAYNEQFF.

This clone has a single count. The rearrangement uses TRBV6-1 and TRBJ1-1; TRBD1 might be the D (5 bases). The V and J ends lost 7 bases and 3 bases respectively, with 9 bases between them. The germline V gene encodes CDR1 MNHNS and CDR2 SASEGT. The CDR3 totals 12 residues. CDR3 residues: CASNRGDTEAFF. The CDR3 nucleotides read TGTGCCAGCAACAGAGGGGACACTGAAGCTTTCTTT.

The V call is TRBV5-1, the J call TRBJ1-1; D is perhaps TRBD1 (5 bases). This CDR3 is 14 amino acids long. V was shortened by 0 bases and J by 1 base, with 7 bases between the two germline ends. Germline CDR1 and CDR2: SGHRS and YFSETQ. The CDR3, as DNA: TGCGCCAGCAGCTTGGAGGGGAGGAACACTGAAGCTTTCTTT. Translation: CASSLEGRNTEAFF.

This chain uses TRBV19 with TRBJ1-5; 7 bases line up with TRBD1. Germline CDR1 LNHDA, CDR2 SQIVND (reference sequence). The CDR3 is made up of 14 amino acids. V shed 6 bases, J shed 6 bases, and the junction held 8 bases outside the gene matches. CDR3: CASSRPGQIQPQHF. CDR3 DNA: TGTGCCAGTAGCCGCCCGGGACAGATTCAGCCCCAGCATTTT.

The V call is TRBV19, the J call TRBJ2-1; 11 positions agree with TRBD1. V trimming: 5 bases; J trimming: 1 base; junction bases outside the gene matches: 7. The CDR3 length is 17 residues. The V gene's germline CDR1 is LNHDA and CDR2 SQIVND (reference sequence). The CDR3 sequence is CASSPRGQGVSYNEQFF. CDR3 nucleotides: TGTGCCAGTAGTCCAAGGGGACAGGGGGTGTCCTACAATGAGCAGTTCTTC.

This clone showed up just once. V and J are TRBV27 and TRBJ2-1, with a possible D match to TRBD2 (7 bases). This CDR3 contains 16 residues. CDR1 is MNHEY and CDR2 is SMNVEV in the germline V gene (reference sequence). The ends were cut back, 5 bases at V and 2 bases at J, with 16 bases in the middle. CDR3 residues: CASSTRGGGAYNEQFF. The CDR3 bases are TGTGCCAGCAGTACACGTGGCGGGGGCGCCTACAATGAGCAGTTCTTC.

The CDR3 DNA is TGTGCCAGCAGTGAATTGGGGTCGGGAGGCTACACCTTC. Its protein product is CASSELGSGGYTF. The chain is built from TRBV2 and TRBJ1-2; D gene uncertain. Looked up from germline, CDR1 is SNHLY and CDR2 is FYNNEI. Between the trimmed V and J ends, which lost 2 bases and 8 bases, there was a span of 12 bases. The CDR3 runs to 13 residues.

The rearrangement uses TRBV6-5 and TRBJ2-7; 7 bases are shared with TRBD1. CDR3 length: 13 amino acids. V dropped 9 bases and J dropped 2; count of bases not matched to a gene: 7. Germline values: CDR1 MNHEY, CDR2 SVGAGI. The CDR3 DNA sequence: TGTGCCAGACCGGACAGGAGTCCCTACGAGCAGTACTTC. The encoded protein is CARPDRSPYEQYF.

This rearrangement joins TRBV7-8 to TRBJ2-7; weak D call: TRBD1 (6 bases). V was trimmed by 5 bases and J by 3 bases, leaving 11 bases between them. The CDR3 length is 13 residues. CDR1 and CDR2 from the germline V gene are SGHVS and FQNEAQ. In nucleotides, the CDR3 is TGTGCCAGCAGCCCCGTAGGGGGCTACGAGCAGTACTTC. Translating gives CASSPVGGYEQYF.

This chain uses TRBV6-1 with TRBJ1-5, with D uncertain. The length of the CDR3 is 18 residues. V was cut by 1 base and J by 2 bases, with 18 bases left in between. Germline CDR1 MNHNS, CDR2 SASEGT. Written as DNA, the CDR3 is TGTGCCAGCAGTGAAGATGGCGTCCTCGGTTGGGGCAATCAGCCCCAGCATTTT. It codes for CASSEDGVLGWGNQPQHF.

V usage is TRBV5-4 and J usage is TRBJ2-7; 9 nucleotides match TRBD2. Germline CDR1 and CDR2: SGHNT and YYREEE (reference sequence). Losses at the gene ends were 4 bases for V and 2 bases for J; bases not matched to a gene: 13. There are 17 residues in the CDR3. In DNA, the CDR3 is TGTGCCAGCAGCCCCCGGGGCGGGGGGGCCGGAGCCTACGAGCAGTACTTC. Translating gives CASSPRGGGAGAYEQYF.

This clone was found a few times. V usage is TRBV28 and J usage is TRBJ2-3, with 7 bases fitting TRBD1. Germline V gives CDR1 MDHEN, CDR2 SYDVKM. This CDR3 spans 17 amino acids. V shed 9 bases and J 3 bases; nucleotides not matched to a gene: 18. CDR3 amino acids: CASSREAQGELTDTQYF. The CDR3 DNA is TGTGCCAGTTCCAGAGAGGCGCAGGGGGAGCTTACAGATACGCAGTATTTT.

Here the CDR3 reads CASSPDRVIHEQYF. Written as DNA, the CDR3 is TGTGCCAGCAGCCCGGACAGGGTCATCCACGAGCAGTACTTC. This chain links TRBV7-9 with TRBJ2-7; 8 bases are a match to TRBD1. Germline CDR1 reads SEHNR; CDR2 reads FQNEAQ (reference sequence). The CDR3 spans 14 residues. V gave up 5 bases and J gave up 5 bases; unmatched junction bases: 8.

In nucleotides, the CDR3 is TGTGCCAGCAGTTTAGGTGGGGGGGCCAGAGAGACCCAGTACTTC. Protein: CASSLGGGARETQYF. The genes are TRBV27 and TRBJ2-5, with D perhaps TRBD2 (7 bases). From germline, CDR1 is MNHEY and CDR2 SMNVEV (reference sequence). The CDR3 runs to 15 residues. V was cut by 2 bases and J by 4 bases, with 14 bases left in between.

The chain couples TRBV6-1 to TRBJ2-2, with D possibly being TRBD2 (6 bases). V dropped 5 bases and J dropped 6 bases, with 10 bases sitting between them. The V gene's germline CDR1 is MNHNS and CDR2 SASEGT. The CDR3 sequence is 13 residues long. The CDR3 DNA reads TGTGCCAGCAGTTCGACTAGAGCCGGGGAGCTGTTTTTT. It translates to CASSSTRAGELFF.

The V gene is TRBV5-1, the J gene TRBJ2-2; maybe TRBD1 (6 bases). The CDR3 is 15 residues long. The germline V and J ends were trimmed by 6 bases and 5 bases, with 17 bases remaining between them. Germline CDR1 reads SGHRS; CDR2 reads YFSETQ. The CDR3, as DNA: TGCGCCAGCAACAGGGACCCCACTGGAACCGGGGAGCTGTTTTTT. Amino acids: CASNRDPTGTGELFF.